This T cell receptor beta chain appears in the sequencing data of a study of blood T cells in healthy people across ages. The study, taken as a whole, reports: Older age coincided with a roughly linear decline in TCR beta diversity per million T cells.

As to this clonotype: Antigen unknown.

With a J-beta primer mix and a sample-barcoded 5' primer, a second PCR ran about 6 to 11 cycles. TCRdb independently ran MiXCR on the 5' RACE reads; one entry per CDR3 protein. This sample yields hundreds of thousands of distinct CDR3 sequences, of which roughly 21% are seen a single time; 3.6% belongs to the top ten. V shed 5 bases, J shed 9 bases, and the junction held 14 bases outside the gene matches. CDR3 length equals 15 residues. The chain is built from TRBV12-3 or TRBV12-4 and TRBJ1-2; 8 bases agree with TRBD1. The receptor was derived from a man between 65 and 85 years old in good health. What was sequenced was blood. The CDR3 sequence is CASSALTGVQGSYTF. DNA for the CDR3: TGTGCCAGCAGTGCTTTGACAGGGGTACAAGGGAGCTACACCTTC.